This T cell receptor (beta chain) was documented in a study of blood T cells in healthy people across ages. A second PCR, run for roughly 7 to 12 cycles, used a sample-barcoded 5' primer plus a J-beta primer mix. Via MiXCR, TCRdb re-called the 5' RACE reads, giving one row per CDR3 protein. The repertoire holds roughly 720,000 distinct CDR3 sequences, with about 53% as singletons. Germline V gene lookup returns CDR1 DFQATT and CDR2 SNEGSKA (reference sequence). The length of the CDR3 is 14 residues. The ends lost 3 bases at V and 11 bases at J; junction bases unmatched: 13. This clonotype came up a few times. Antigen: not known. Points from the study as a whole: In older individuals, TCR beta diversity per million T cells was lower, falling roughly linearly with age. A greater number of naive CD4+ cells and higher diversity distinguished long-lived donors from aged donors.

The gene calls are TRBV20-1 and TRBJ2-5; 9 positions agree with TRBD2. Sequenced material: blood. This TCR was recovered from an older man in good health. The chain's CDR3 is CSARTGLALKEQYF. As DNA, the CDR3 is TGCAGTGCTAGGACGGGACTAGCCCTCAAAGAGCAGTACTTC.